This TCR beta chain emerged from a study of blood T cell repertoires in COVID-19. The table came from immunoSEQ multiplex PCR; TCRdb's copy has only in-frame clones and leaves some out. The table has about 81,000 clones, roughly four fifths seen once. CDR3 size: 18 residues. After removal of 0 bases from V and 10 bases from J, the junction contained 13 bases not matched to a gene. Per germline, CDR1 SNHLY and CDR2 FYNNEI. The sample consisted of peripheral blood. The rearrangement joins TRBV2 to TRBJ1-6, with 9 bases fitting TRBD1. The receptor was derived from a human donor in a cohort sampled during active COVID-19. Here the CDR3 reads CASSEAGGLQGALSPLHF. The CDR3, as DNA: TGTGCCAGCAGTGAAGCAGGAGGGTTACAGGGGGCCCTCTCACCCCTCCACTTT.